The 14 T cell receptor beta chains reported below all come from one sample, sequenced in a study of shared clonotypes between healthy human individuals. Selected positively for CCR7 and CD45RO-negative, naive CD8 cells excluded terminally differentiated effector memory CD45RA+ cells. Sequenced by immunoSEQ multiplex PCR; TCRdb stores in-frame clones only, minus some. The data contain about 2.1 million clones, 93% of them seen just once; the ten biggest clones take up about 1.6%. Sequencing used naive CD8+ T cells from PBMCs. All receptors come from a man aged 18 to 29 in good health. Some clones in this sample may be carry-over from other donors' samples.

CDR3 protein: CATSRRGTNEKLFF. In DNA form, the CDR3 reads TGTGCCACCAGCAGACGAGGTACTAATGAAAAACTGTTTTTT. The V and J genes are TRBV15 and TRBJ1-4, with D unresolved. The CDR3 contains 14 residues. Germline CDR1 reads LNHNV; CDR2 reads YYDKDF (reference sequence). V was clipped by 2 bases and J by 2 bases, with 6 bases between them.

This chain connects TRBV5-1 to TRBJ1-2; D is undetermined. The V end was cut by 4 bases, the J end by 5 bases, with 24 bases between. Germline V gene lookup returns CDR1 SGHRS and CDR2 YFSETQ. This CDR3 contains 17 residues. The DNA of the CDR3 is TGCGCCAGCAGCCAGACCCGGGGATATCCGAACCAATATGGCTACACCTTC. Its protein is CASSQTRGYPNQYGYTF.

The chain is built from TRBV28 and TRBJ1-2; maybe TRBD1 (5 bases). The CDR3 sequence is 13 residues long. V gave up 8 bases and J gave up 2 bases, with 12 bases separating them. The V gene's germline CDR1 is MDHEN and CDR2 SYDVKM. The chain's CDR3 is CASHMGGNYGYTF. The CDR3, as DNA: TGTGCCAGCCACATGGGGGGGAACTATGGCTACACCTTC.

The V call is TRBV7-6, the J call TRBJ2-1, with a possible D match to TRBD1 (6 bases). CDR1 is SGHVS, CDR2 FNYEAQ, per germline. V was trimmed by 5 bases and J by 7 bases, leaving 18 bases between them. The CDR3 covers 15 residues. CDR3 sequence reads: CASSSPPDSQNEQFF. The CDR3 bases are TGTGCCAGCAGCAGCCCGCCGGACAGCCAAAATGAGCAGTTCTTC. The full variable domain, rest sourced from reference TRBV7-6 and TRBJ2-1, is GAGVSQSPRYKVTKRGQDVALRCDPISGHVSLYWYRQALGQGPEFLTYFNYEAQQDKSGLPNDRFSAERPEGSISTLTIQRTEQRDSAMYRCASSSPPDSQNEQFFGPGTRLTVL.

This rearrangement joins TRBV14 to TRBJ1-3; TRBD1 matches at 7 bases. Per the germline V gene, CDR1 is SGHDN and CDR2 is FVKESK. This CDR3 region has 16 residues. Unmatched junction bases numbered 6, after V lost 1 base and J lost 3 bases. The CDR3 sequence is CASSQVAGGFGNTIYF. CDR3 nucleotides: TGTGCCAGCAGCCAAGTGGCAGGGGGGTTTGGAAACACCATATATTTT.

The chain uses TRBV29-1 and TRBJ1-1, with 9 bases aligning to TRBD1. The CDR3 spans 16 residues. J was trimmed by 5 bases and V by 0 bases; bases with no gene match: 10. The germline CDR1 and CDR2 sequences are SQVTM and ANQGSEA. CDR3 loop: CSVEDHRDRVGTEAFF. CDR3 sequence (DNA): TGCAGCGTTGAAGACCACCGGGACAGGGTCGGGACTGAAGCTTTCTTT.

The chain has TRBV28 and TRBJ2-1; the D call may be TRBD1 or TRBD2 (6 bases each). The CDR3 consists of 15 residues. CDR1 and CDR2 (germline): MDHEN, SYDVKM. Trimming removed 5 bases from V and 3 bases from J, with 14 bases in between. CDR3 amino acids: CASSGGGQNYNEQFF. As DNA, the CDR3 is TGTGCCAGCAGTGGGGGAGGACAGAACTACAATGAGCAGTTCTTC.

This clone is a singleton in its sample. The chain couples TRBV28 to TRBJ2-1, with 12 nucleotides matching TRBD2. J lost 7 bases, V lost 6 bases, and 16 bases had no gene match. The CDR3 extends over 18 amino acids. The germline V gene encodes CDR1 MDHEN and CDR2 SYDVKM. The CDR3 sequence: CASSLRYSTSGRKNEQFF. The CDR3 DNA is TGTGCCAGCAGCCTCCGATATTCGACTAGCGGGAGAAAGAATGAGCAGTTCTTC.

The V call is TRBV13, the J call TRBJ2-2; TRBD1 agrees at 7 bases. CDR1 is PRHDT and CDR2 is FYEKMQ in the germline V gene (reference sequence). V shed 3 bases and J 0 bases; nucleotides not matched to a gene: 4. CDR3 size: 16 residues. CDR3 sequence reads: CASSFGDSTNTGELFF. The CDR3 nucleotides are TGTGCCAGCAGCTTCGGGGACAGCACGAACACCGGGGAGCTGTTTTTT.

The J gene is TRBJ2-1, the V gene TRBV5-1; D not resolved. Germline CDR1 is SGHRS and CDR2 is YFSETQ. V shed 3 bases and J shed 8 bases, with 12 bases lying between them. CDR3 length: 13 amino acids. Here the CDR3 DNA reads TGCGCCAGCAGCTCCGACTCGGGCGATGAGCAGTTCTTC. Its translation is CASSSDSGDEQFF.

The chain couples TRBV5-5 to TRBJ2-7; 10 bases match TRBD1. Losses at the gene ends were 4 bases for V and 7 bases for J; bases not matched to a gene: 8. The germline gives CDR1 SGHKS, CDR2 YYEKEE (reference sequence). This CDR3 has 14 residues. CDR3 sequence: CASSVGTGVVEQYF. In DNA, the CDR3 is TGTGCCAGCAGCGTGGGGACAGGGGTAGTGGAGCAGTACTTC.

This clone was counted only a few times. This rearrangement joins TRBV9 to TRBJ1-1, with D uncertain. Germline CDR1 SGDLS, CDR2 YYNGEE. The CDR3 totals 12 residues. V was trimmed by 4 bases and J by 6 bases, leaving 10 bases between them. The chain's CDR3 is CASSSSGAEAFF. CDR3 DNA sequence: TGTGCCAGCAGCAGCTCAGGAGCTGAAGCTTTCTTT.

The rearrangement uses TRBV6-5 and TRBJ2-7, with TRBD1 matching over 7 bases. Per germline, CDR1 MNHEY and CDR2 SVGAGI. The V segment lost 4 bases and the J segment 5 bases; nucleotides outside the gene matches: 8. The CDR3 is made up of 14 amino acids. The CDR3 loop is CASSLTGSSHEQYF. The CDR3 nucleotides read TGTGCCAGCAGTTTGACAGGGAGTTCCCACGAGCAGTACTTC.

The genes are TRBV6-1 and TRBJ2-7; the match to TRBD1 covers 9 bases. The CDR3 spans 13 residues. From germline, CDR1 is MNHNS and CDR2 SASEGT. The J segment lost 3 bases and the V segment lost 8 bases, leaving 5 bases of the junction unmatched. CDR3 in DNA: TGTGCCAGCTGTGGGACAGGGATCTACGAGCAGTACTTC. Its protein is CASCGTGIYEQYF.